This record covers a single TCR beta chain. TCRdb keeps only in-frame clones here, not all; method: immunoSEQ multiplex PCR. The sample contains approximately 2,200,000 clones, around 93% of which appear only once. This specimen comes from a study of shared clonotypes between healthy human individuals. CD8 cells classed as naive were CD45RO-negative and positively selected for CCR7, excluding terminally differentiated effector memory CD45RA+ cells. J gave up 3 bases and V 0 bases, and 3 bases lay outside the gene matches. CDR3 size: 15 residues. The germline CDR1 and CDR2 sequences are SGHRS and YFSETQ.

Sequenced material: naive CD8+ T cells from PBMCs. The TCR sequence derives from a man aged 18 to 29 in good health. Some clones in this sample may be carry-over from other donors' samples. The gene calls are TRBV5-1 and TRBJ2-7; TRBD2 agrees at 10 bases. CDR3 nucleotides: TGCGCCAGCAGCTTGGCTGAGCGGGAGGGCTACGAGCAGTACTTC. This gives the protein CASSLAEREGYEQYF. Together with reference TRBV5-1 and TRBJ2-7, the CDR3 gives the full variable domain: KAGVTQTPRYLIKTRGQQVTLSCSPISGHRSVSWYQQTPGQGLQFLFEYFSETQRNKGNFPGRFSGRQFSNSRSEMNVSTLELGDSALYLCASSLAEREGYEQYFGPGTRLTVT.